This T cell receptor beta chain was observed in a study of cytomegalovirus exposure and HLA in healthy donors. Whole-study findings and limits: In an earlier analysis, in approximately 570 donors, most V segments appeared productive either ~87% or ~30% of the time. The only immune exposure information that was available was CMV serostatus. TRBV6-2, TRBV6-3 and some other V segments were excluded as indistinguishable. A later examination showed that TCR association rates differed by HLA locus, with DRB1 most and HLA-C fewest.

This PCR relied on a set of 60 Vbeta primers and 13 Jbeta primers. Sequencing used immunoSEQ multiplex PCR; TCRdb keeps in-frame clones, though not all of them. The sample consists of around 160,000 clones, roughly 73% of them appearing once. The CDR3 runs 15 residues. Germline CDR1 and CDR2: SEHNR and FQNEAQ (reference sequence). V was pared by 1 base and J by 6 bases, with 9 bases of the junction left unmatched. This clone was picked up one time. Its antigen remains unidentified. Source material: PBMCs. V gene TRBV7-9 combines with J gene TRBJ2-7; 7 nucleotides line up with TRBD1. The TCR was taken from a male donor in good health and CMV-seronegative. CDR3 region: CASSLEDREGAEQYF. CDR3 DNA: TGTGCCAGCAGCTTAGAAGACAGGGAAGGTGCCGAGCAGTACTTC. Combining the CDR3 with reference TRBV7-9 and TRBJ2-7 gives the whole variable domain DTGVSQNPRHKITKRGQNVTFRCDPISEHNRLYWYRQTLGQGPEFLTYFQNEAQLEKSRLLSDRFSAERPKGSFSTLEIQRTEQGDSAMYLCASSLEDREGAEQYFGPGTRLTVT.